This T cell receptor beta chain is from a study of pediatric ulcerative colitis. Comment on this clone: Its antigen is as yet unknown.

Germline V gene sequence: CDR1 SNHLY, CDR2 FYNNEI. The V and J ends lost 9 bases and 8 bases respectively, with 24 bases between them. The CDR3 totals 15 residues. The study, taken as a whole, reports: Rectal repertoires separated controls, mild-moderate and acute severe colitis.

This was a survey-level run. Samples were sequenced at Survey level, maximum 500,000 reads. Assay used: immunoSEQ multiplex PCR; TCRdb lists only in-frame clones, some missing. The sample yields 60,000 to 75,000 clones, 77% seen once. The sequence was collected from a boy aged 5 to 17 with moderate ulcerative colitis. The sample was blood. The chain combines TRBV2 with TRBJ2-3; D could derive from TRBD1 or TRBD2 (5 bases each). The CDR3 nucleotides read TGTGCCAGTAAATGGGACGGTCCCTTCCAGGGTACGCAGTATTTT. Translation: CASKWDGPFQGTQYF.